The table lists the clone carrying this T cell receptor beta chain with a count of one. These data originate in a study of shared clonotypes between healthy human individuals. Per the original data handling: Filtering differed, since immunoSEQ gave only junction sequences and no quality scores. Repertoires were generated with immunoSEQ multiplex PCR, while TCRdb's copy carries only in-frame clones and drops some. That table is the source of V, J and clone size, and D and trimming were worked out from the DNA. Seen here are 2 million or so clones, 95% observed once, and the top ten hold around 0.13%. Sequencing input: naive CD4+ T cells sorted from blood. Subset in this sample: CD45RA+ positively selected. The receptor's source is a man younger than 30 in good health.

The CDR3 spells CSVGIGQKITIYF. CDR3 DNA sequence: TGCAGCGTTGGGATAGGACAGAAAATAACCATATATTTT. V and J are TRBV29-1 and TRBJ1-3; TRBD1 is a possible D gene (6 bases). V was trimmed by 4 bases and J by 10 bases, leaving 17 bases between them. The CDR3 is made up of 13 amino acids. CDR1 and CDR2 (germline): SQVTM, ANQGSEA.